A selection of T cell receptor beta chains follows, all from one sample in a study of T-cell memory formation after mild COVID-19. From the 5' RACE reads, TCRdb called clonotypes with MiXCR, one entry per CDR3 protein. The sample holds about 400,000 distinct CDR3 sequences, about 22% seen once. Source material: PBMCs or a T cell subset sorted from them (not recorded which). These receptors were taken from an adult woman who had mild COVID-19 (a few samples of this study predate the infection). Cell type and time point are not known. CDR3s include the opening cysteine and the closing phenylalanine or tryptophan. D genes are given only for firm matches. Where a row states a size, it is once, few, many or the class of an expanded clone; other rows omit it.

j_call v_call d_call clone_size cdr3_length cdr3_aa cdr3_nt
TRBJ2-2 TRBV7-9 TRBD2 - 16 CASRDIPRGDTGELFF TGTGCCAGCAGGGACATCCCCCGGGGGGACACCGGGGAGCTGTTTTTT
TRBJ2-5 TRBV6-1 TRBD2 - 17 CASSYLVTSGGTETQYF TGTGCCAGCAGCTACCTCGTGACTAGCGGGGGGACAGAGACCCAGTACTTC
TRBJ2-1 TRBV7-7 - - 14 CASSFHGEDNEQFF TGTGCTAGCAGCTTTCATGGGGAAGACAATGAGCAGTTCTTC
TRBJ2-1 TRBV29-1 - few 14 CSVEGDIKYNEQFF TGCAGCGTTGAAGGGGACATTAAATACAATGAGCAGTTCTTC
TRBJ1-5 TRBV4-2 TRBD1 few 18 CASSQAAGQGVGNQPQHF TGTGCCAGCAGCCAAGCCGCGGGACAGGGGGTTGGCAATCAGCCCCAGCATTTT
TRBJ2-1 TRBV20-1 TRBD2 - 14 CSASSGGGQSEQFF TGCAGTGCTAGTAGCGGGGGCGGGCAATCTGAGCAGTTCTTC
TRBJ1-2 TRBV4-2 TRBD1 few 15 CASSHPKGAIYGYTF TGTGCCAGCAGCCATCCTAAGGGGGCAATCTATGGCTACACCTTC
TRBJ2-7 TRBV9 TRBD2 few 13 CASSTAGGAEQYF TGTGCCAGCAGCACCGCGGGGGGAGCCGAGCAGTACTTC
TRBJ1-2 TRBV5-1 TRBD1 - 14 CASSLRQGEDGYTF TGCGCCAGCAGCTTACGACAGGGGGAAGATGGCTACACCTTC
TRBJ2-7 TRBV14 TRBD2 - 16 CASSQLGSGRFDEQYF TGTGCCAGCAGCCAGCTAGGTAGCGGGAGGTTCGACGAGCAGTACTTC
TRBJ2-5 TRBV4-3 - - 16 CASSQDLTGPGETQYF TGCGCCAGCAGCCAAGATTTAACCGGGCCTGGGGAGACCCAGTACTTC
TRBJ1-1 TRBV30 - - 16 CAWSGQPPGTFREAFF TGTGCCTGGAGTGGACAACCCCCCGGGACCTTTCGGGAAGCTTTCTTT
TRBJ2-4 TRBV12-3/TRBV12-4 - few 15 CASSPGGLAKNIQYF TGTGCCAGCAGTCCGGGTGGACTAGCCAAAAACATTCAGTACTTC